Detailed here is one T cell receptor (beta chain). Terminally differentiated effector memory CD45RA+ cells were left out of the naive CD8 fraction, which was CD45RO-negative and positively selected for CCR7. The sample comes from a study of shared clonotypes between healthy human individuals. Study background: Per donor, CD8 memory used one plate, CD8 naive used two, CD4 memory used three and CD4 naive used three.

Sorted-subset replicate PCRs used 200 ng DNA, approximately 33,000 T cell genomes. Clones were sequenced by immunoSEQ multiplex PCR, and TCRdb holds only the in-frame ones, with some missing. The sample has about 2,200,000 clones, 85% to 95% seen once. The clonotype comes from a man aged 18 to 35 in good health. Some clones in this sample may be carry-over from other donors' samples. The sequenced sample consisted of naive CD8+ T cells from PBMCs.

CDR3: CATRSVSSGNTIYF. The CDR3 DNA reads TGTGCCACCCGGTCGGTAAGCTCTGGAAACACCATATATTTT. This sequence joins TRBV28 and TRBJ1-3; D is unclear. The CDR3 contains 14 residues. Looked up from germline, CDR1 is MDHEN and CDR2 is SYDVKM. V was cut by 10 bases and J by 0 bases, with 13 bases left in between.